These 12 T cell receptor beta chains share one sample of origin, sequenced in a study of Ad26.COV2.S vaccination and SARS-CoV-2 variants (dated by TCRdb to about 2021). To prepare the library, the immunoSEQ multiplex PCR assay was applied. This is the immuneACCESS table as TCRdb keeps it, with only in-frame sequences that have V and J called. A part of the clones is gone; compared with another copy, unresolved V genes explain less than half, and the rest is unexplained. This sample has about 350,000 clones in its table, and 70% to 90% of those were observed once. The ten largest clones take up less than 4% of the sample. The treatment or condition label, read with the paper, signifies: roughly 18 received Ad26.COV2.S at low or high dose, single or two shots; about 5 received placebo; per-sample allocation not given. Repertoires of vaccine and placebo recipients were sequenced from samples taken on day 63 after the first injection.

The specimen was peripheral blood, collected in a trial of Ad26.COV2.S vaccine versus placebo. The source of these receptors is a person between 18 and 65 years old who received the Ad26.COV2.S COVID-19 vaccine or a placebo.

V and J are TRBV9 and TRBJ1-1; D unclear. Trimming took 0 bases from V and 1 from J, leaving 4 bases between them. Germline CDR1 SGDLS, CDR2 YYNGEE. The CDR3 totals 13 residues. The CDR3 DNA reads TGTGCCAGCAGCGTAGACTCGAACACTGAAGCTTTCTTT. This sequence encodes CASSVDSNTEAFF. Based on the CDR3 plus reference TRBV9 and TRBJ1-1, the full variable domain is DSGVTQTPKHLITATGQRVTLRCSPRSGDLSVYWYQQSLDQGLQFLIQYYNGEERAKGNILERFSAQQFPDLHSELNLSSLELGDSALYFCASSVDSNTEAFFGQGTRLTVV.

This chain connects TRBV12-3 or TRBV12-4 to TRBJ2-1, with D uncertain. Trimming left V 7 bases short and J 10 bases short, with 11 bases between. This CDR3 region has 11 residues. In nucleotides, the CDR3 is TGTGCCAGCACTCTTGCGCGAGAGCAGTTCTTC. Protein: CASTLAREQFF.

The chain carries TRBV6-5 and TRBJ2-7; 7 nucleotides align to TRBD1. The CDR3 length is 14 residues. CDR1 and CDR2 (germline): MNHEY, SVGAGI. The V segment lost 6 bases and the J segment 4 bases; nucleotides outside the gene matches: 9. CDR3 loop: CASSGETGRYEQYF. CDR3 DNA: TGTGCCAGCAGCGGGGAGACAGGGAGATACGAGCAGTACTTC.

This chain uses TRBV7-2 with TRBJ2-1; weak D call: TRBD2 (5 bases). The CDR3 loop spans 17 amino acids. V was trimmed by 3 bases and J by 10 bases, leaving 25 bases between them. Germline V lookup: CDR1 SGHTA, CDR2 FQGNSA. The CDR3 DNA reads TGTGCCAGCAGCTTGGGCCCTAGTCGGGGTACAGTCAACGAGCAGTTCTTC. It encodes CASSLGPSRGTVNEQFF.

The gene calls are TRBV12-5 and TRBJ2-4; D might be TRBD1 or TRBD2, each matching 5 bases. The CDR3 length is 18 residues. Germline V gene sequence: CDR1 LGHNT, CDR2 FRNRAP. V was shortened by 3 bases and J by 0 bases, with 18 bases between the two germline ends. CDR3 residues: CASGFSFLGDLAKNIQYF. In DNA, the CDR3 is TGTGCTAGTGGTTTCTCCTTTTTGGGGGACCTAGCCAAAAACATTCAGTACTTC.

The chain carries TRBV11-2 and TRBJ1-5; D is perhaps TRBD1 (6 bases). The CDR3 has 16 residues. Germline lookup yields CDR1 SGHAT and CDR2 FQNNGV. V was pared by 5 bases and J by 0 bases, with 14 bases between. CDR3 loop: CASSPETGYSNQPQHF. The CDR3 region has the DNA TGTGCCAGCAGCCCAGAGACAGGATATAGCAATCAGCCCCAGCATTTT.

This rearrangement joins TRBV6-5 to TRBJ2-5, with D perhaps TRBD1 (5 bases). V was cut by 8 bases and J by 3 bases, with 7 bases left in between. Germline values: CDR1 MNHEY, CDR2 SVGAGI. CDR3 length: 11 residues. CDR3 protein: CASGREETQYF. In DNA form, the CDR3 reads TGTGCCAGCGGCAGGGAAGAGACCCAGTACTTC.

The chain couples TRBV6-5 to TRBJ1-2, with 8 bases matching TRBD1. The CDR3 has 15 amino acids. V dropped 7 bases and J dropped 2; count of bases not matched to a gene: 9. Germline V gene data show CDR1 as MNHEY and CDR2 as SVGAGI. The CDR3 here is CASTTGQGRNYGYTF. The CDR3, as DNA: TGTGCCAGCACCACAGGACAGGGTCGGAACTATGGCTACACCTTC.

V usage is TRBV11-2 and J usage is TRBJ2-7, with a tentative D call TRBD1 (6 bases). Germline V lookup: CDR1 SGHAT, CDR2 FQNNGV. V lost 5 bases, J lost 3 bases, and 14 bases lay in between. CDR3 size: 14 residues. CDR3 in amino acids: CASSQGGGVYEQYF. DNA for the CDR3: TGTGCCAGCAGCCAAGGGGGTGGAGTCTACGAGCAGTACTTC. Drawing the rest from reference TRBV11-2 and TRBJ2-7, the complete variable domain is EAGVAQSPRYKIIEKRQSVAFWCNPISGHATLYWYQQILGQGPKLLIQFQNNGVVDDSQLPKDRFSAERLKGVDSTLKIQPAKLEDSAVYLCASSQGGGVYEQYFGPGTRLTVT.

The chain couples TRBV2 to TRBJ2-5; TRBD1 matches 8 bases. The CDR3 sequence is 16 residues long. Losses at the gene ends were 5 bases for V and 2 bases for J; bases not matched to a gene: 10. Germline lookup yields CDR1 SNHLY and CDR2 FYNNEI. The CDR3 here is CASSRGNRGSQETQYF. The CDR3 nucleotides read TGTGCCAGCAGTAGAGGAAACAGGGGGTCTCAAGAGACCCAGTACTTC.

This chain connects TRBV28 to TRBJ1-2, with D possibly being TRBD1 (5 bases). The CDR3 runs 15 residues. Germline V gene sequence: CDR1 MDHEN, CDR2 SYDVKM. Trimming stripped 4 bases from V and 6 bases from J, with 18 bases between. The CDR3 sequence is CASSSSGAPDDGYTF. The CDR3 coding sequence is TGTGCCAGCAGTTCCTCCGGGGCGCCAGACGATGGCTACACCTTC.

The CDR3 region is CATSDFGGVQYF. The CDR3 DNA reads as TGTGCCACCAGTGATTTTGGCGGGGTGCAGTACTTC. This chain links TRBV24-1 with TRBJ2-7; D might be TRBD2 (6 bases). This CDR3 comprises 12 residues. Germline CDR1 KGHDR, CDR2 SFDVKD. V lost 1 base and J 9 bases, leaving 9 bases between the germline ends.